This T cell receptor beta chain was recovered during a study of blood T cell repertoires in COVID-19. As for the study in general: The study drew acute and convalescent COVID-19 samples from the United States, Italy and Spain.

The CDR3 runs to 15 residues. The V gene's germline CDR1 is SSHAT and CDR2 FNYEAQ (reference sequence). There are a few counts of this clone. An end of the junction does not agree with germline; a read error may underlie this. Clones were sequenced by immunoSEQ multiplex PCR, and TCRdb holds only the in-frame ones, with some missing. The sample lists about 160,000 clones; roughly 85% were seen once. The chain recombines TRBV7-7 with TRBJ2-1; 8 bases agree with TRBD2. The receptor was derived from a man in his 70s with acute or convalescent COVID-19. The sample was peripheral blood. Here the CDR3 DNA reads TGTGCTAGCAGCTTAGGGACTAGTCTTTATAATGAGCAGTTCTTC. Its protein is CASSLGTSLYNEQFF.